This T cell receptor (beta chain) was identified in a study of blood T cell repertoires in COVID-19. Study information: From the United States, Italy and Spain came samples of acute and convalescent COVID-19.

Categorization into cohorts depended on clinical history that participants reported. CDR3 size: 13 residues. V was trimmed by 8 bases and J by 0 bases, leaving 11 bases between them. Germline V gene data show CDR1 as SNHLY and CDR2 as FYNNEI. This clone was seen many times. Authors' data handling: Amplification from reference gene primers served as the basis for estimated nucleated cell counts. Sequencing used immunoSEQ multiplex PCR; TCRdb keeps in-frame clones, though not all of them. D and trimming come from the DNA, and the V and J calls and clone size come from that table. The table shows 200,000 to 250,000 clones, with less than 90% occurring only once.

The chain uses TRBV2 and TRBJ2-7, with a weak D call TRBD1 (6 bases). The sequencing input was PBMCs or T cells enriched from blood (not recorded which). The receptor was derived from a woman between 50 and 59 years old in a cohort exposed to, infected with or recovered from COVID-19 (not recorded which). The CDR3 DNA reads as TGTGCCAGCTCCGGGACAAGCTCCTACGAGCAGTACTTC. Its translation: CASSGTSSYEQYF.